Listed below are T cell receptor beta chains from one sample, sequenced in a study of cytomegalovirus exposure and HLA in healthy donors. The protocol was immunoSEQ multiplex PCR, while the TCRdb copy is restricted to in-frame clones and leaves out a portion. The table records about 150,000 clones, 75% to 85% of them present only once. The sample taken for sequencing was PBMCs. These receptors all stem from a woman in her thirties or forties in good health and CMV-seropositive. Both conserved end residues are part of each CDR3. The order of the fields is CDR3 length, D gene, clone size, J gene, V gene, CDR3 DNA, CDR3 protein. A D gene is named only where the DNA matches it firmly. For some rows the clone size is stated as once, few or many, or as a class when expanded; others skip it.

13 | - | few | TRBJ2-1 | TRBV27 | TGTGCCAGCACCACAACGGAGGTTGGCAAGCAGTTCTTC | CASTTTEVGKQFF
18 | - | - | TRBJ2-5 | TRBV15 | TGTGCCACCAGCAGAGAAAAAGCCGGGTCAATCGTTGAGGAGACCCAGTACTTC | CATSREKAGSIVEETQYF
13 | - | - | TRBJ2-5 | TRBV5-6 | TGTGCCAGCAGCTTTACGGGCCAAGAGACCCAGTACTTC | CASSFTGQETQYF
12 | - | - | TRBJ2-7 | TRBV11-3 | TGTGCCAGCAGCTTTGGAGGCTTGGAGCAGTACTTC | CASSFGGLEQYF
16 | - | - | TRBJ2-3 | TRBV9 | TGTGCCAGCAGCGTAGAGCGCAGCTCTAGCACAGATACGCAGTATTTT | CASSVERSSSTDTQYF
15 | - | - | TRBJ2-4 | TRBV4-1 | TGCGCCAGCAGCCAAGTTAGCGGCAGCCCAAACATTCAGTACTTC | CASSQVSGSPNIQYF
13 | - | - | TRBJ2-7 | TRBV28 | TGTGCCAGCAGTTTACCGGTTACCTACGAGCAGTACTTC | CASSLPVTYEQYF
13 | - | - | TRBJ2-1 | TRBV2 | TGTGCCAGCAAGGGGCGGACCTACAATGAGCAGTTCTTC | CASKGRTYNEQFF
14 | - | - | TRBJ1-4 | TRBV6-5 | TGTGCCAGCAGTTGGAACCGGGCTAATGAAAAACTGTTTTTT | CASSWNRANEKLFF
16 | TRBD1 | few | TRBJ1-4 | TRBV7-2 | TGTGCCAGCAGCTTGGGGTCCGGGACAGGGAGCGAAAAACTGTTTTTT | CASSLGSGTGSEKLFF
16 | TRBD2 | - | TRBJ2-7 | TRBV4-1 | TGCGCCAGCAGCCAAGGAACTAGCGGGGACTCCTACGAGCAGTACTTC | CASSQGTSGDSYEQYF
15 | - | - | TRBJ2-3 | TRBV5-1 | TGCGCCAGCAGCTCACAGCGGTCTAGCACAGATACGCAGTATTTT | CASSSQRSSTDTQYF
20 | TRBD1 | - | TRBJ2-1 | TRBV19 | TGTGCCAGTAGTATCCGGACAGGGGTTTGGACTGGGAATCTATACAATGAGCAGTTCTTC | CASSIRTGVWTGNLYNEQFF
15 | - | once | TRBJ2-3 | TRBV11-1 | TGTGCCAGCAGCTTAAGGGGTAGCAGCACAGATACGCAGTATTTT | CASSLRGSSTDTQYF
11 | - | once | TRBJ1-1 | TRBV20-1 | TGCAGTGCTACCAGGAACACTGAAGCTTTCTTT | CSATRNTEAFF
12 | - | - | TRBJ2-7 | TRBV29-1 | TGCAGCGTTGGGCAGGGAATATACGAGCAGTACTTC | CSVGQGIYEQYF
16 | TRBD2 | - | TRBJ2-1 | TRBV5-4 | TGTGCCAGCAGCTCCTGGACCTCGACTAGCGGCAATGAGCAGTTCTTC | CASSSWTSTSGNEQFF
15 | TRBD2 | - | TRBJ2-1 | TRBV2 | TGTGCCAGCAGTGAAGCGCGACTAGCGGGAGTTGAGCAGTTCTTC | CASSEARLAGVEQFF
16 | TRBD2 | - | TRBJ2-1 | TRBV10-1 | TGCGCCAGCAGTGGAACTAGCGGGAGGGCCCGCAATGAGCAGTTCTTC | CASSGTSGRARNEQFF